The 26 T cell receptor beta chains presented below share a single source sample, sequenced in a study of control samples from healthy donors and cancer patients. The data were produced by immunoSEQ multiplex PCR, yet TCRdb's version contains in-frame clones alone and is incomplete. Among roughly 170,000 clones, 90% to 95% were seen once, and the ten largest hold 1.1% to 1.5%. Sample: blood. These receptor sequences come from a young woman in good health.

Here the CDR3 DNA reads TGTGCCAGTAGTCCCACTTCGTCAGGGATAACCTACGAGCAGTACTTC. As protein: CASSPTSSGITYEQYF. V and J are TRBV19 and TRBJ2-7; D possibly corresponds to TRBD1 (5 bases). CDR1 and CDR2 (germline): LNHDA, SQIVND (reference sequence). CDR3 size: 16 residues. V dropped 5 bases and J dropped 2 bases, with 19 bases sitting between them.

V and J are TRBV6-1 and TRBJ1-2; D uncertain. Trimming removed 3 bases from V and 6 bases from J, with 11 bases in between. CDR1 and CDR2 (germline): MNHNS, SASEGT. This CDR3 has 13 residues. CDR3: CASSDPPVNGYTF. CDR3 coding DNA: TGTGCCAGCAGTGACCCTCCGGTGAATGGCTACACCTTC.

This chain connects TRBV5-1 to TRBJ2-7, with a possible D match to TRBD1 (5 bases). V was cut by 0 bases and J by 4 bases, with 14 bases left in between. Germline V lookup: CDR1 SGHRS, CDR2 YFSETQ. The CDR3 runs 15 residues. The CDR3 coding sequence is TGCGCCAGCAGCTTGGCCGGTGACAGCAGGTACGAGCAGTACTTC. Amino acid sequence: CASSLAGDSRYEQYF.

This chain links TRBV28 with TRBJ1-5, with 7 bases lining up with TRBD1. CDR1 is MDHEN, CDR2 SYDVKM, per germline. The V and J ends lost 5 bases and 2 bases, in that order; junction bases with no gene match: 9. The CDR3 consists of 16 residues. The CDR3 sequence: CASSPTTGLGNQPQHF. Written as DNA, the CDR3 is TGTGCCAGCAGTCCGACGACAGGGCTGGGCAATCAGCCCCAGCATTTT.

The CDR3 sequence: CASSISRYGVGTDTQYF. CDR3 nucleotides: TGTGCCAGCAGCATATCACGGTATGGCGTCGGCACAGATACGCAGTATTTT. This sequence joins TRBV11-2 and TRBJ2-3; no clear D gene. Trimming removed 5 bases from V and 1 base from J, with 19 bases in between. This CDR3 has 17 residues. From germline, CDR1 is SGHAT and CDR2 FQNNGV.

The chain combines TRBV7-2 with TRBJ2-6; either TRBD1 or TRBD2 may fit D (5 bases each). V was shortened by 4 bases and J by 0 bases, with 13 bases between the two germline ends. This CDR3 comprises 17 residues. Germline V lookup: CDR1 SGHTA, CDR2 FQGNSA. The CDR3 nucleotides are TGTGCCAGCAGCTGGGACCCTCTCGACTCTGGGGCCAACGTCCTGACTTTC. This encodes CASSWDPLDSGANVLTF.

The J gene is TRBJ2-1, the V gene TRBV28; 12 bases agree with TRBD2. Germline V gene data show CDR1 as MDHEN and CDR2 as SYDVKM. The CDR3 consists of 15 residues. V lost 4 bases and J lost 8; bases outside the gene matches: 6. The CDR3 here is CASSSSGRAVDEQFF. Written as DNA, the CDR3 is TGTGCCAGCAGTTCTAGCGGGAGGGCCGTCGATGAGCAGTTCTTC.

This chain uses TRBV5-6 with TRBJ1-6; no firm D call. In germline, CDR1 is SGHDT, CDR2 YYEEEE. The V end lost 0 bases, the J end lost 5 bases, and 9 bases lay between the germline ends. The CDR3 runs to 15 residues. CDR3 bases: TGTGCCAGCAGCTTGGGGGTGGGGAATAATTCACCCCTCCACTTT. It translates to CASSLGVGNNSPLHF. The full variable domain, with the rest looked up from reference TRBV5-6 and TRBJ1-6, is DAGVTQSPTHLIKTRGQQVTLRCSPKSGHDTVSWYQQALGQGPQFIFQYYEEEERQRGNFPDRFSGHQFPNYSSELNVNALLLGDSALYLCASSLGVGNNSPLHFGNGTRLTVT.

In regard to this clone: Other nucleotide sequences from this sample produce the same CDR3. The rearrangement links TRBV18 to TRBJ2-3; TRBD2 might be the D (5 bases). This CDR3 has 14 amino acids. Germline V gene lookup returns CDR1 KGHSH and CDR2 LQKENI. V shed 3 bases and J shed 0 bases, with 7 bases lying between them. DNA for the CDR3: TGTGCCAGCTCACCTGCGGGCAGCACAGATACGCAGTATTTT. Its protein is CASSPAGSTDTQYF. Looking up the rest from reference TRBV18 and TRBJ2-3 gives the full variable domain: NAGVMQNPRHLVRRRGQEARLRCSPMKGHSHVYWYRQLPEEGLKFMVYLQKENIIDESGMPKERFSAEFPKEGPSILRIQQVVRGDSAAYFCASSPAGSTDTQYFGPGTRLTVL.

V and J are TRBV6-6 and TRBJ2-2; D unclear. Trimming removed 7 bases from V and 5 bases from J, with 8 bases in between. This CDR3 has 12 residues. CDR1 is MNHNY and CDR2 is SVGAGI in the germline V gene (reference sequence). The CDR3 coding sequence is TGTGCCAGCACTGTTGTGACCGGGGAGCTGTTTTTT. It codes for CASTVVTGELFF.

The genes are TRBV20-1 and TRBJ1-5, with unresolved D. V lost 3 bases to trimming and J lost 3 bases, with 9 bases between them. Germline V gene data show CDR1 as DFQATT and CDR2 as SNEGSKA (reference sequence). This CDR3 is built from 13 residues. For the CDR3, the DNA is TGCAGTGCTAGTCAGAGCTTCAATCAGCCCCAGCATTTT. It specifies CSASQSFNQPQHF.

In the case of this clone: One end of the junction is discordant with germline, which a read error may explain. This chain connects TRBV18 to TRBJ2-1; D is uncertain. Looked up from germline, CDR1 is KGHSH and CDR2 is LQKENI. There are 15 residues in the CDR3. The CDR3 DNA sequence: TGTGCCAGCTCCCCACTCCCCCCTCCTCAGAATGAGCAGTTCTTC. Translated: CASSPLPPPQNEQFF.

This rearrangement joins TRBV12-3 or TRBV12-4 to TRBJ2-3; D possibly corresponds to TRBD1 (5 bases). V lost 10 bases and J 11 bases, leaving 22 bases between the germline ends. There are 13 residues in the CDR3. The CDR3 region has the DNA TGTGCCACCGAGTTAGGAATGCAGGGCTTGCAGTATTTT. This codes for CATELGMQGLQYF.

The table lists this clone with a count of one. The chain couples TRBV2 to TRBJ2-3; D is perhaps TRBD1 or TRBD2 (5 bases each). Trimming took off 6 bases at V and 6 bases at J, with 13 bases between the two ends. CDR1 is SNHLY and CDR2 is FYNNEI in the germline V gene. CDR3 size: 13 residues. Here the CDR3 reads CASSARGGDTQYF. CDR3 nucleotides: TGTGCCAGCAGCGCTCGGGGCGGGGATACGCAGTATTTT.

This clone is a singleton in its sample. The chain is built from TRBV7-2 and TRBJ2-3; unclear D gene. With 0 bases removed from V and 0 bases from J, the gap between germline ends came to 4 bases. The CDR3 is 14 residues long. Per germline, CDR1 SGHTA and CDR2 FQGNSA. The CDR3 coding sequence is TGTGCCAGCAGCTTAGCCGCTAGCACAGATACGCAGTATTTT. This encodes CASSLAASTDTQYF.

This clone was counted between two and nine times. V usage is TRBV7-9 and J usage is TRBJ2-3, with 9 bases identical to TRBD2. Germline CDR1 and CDR2: SEHNR and FQNEAQ (reference sequence). CDR3 size: 18 residues. J was trimmed by 0 bases and V by 6 bases; bases with no gene match: 13. The CDR3 region has the DNA TGTGCCAGCAGTTCCCCGGGACTAGCACGGATTAGCACAGATACGCAGTATTTT. Its translation is CASSSPGLARISTDTQYF.

The rearrangement joins TRBV7-2 to TRBJ1-4, with a weak D call TRBD1 (6 bases). The V end was cut by 4 bases, the J end by 4 bases, with 16 bases between. CDR3 size: 16 residues. Germline CDR1 is SGHTA and CDR2 is FQGNSA. The CDR3 protein is CASSSRATGLNEKLFF. The CDR3 DNA is TGTGCCAGCAGCTCTAGAGCGACAGGCCTTAATGAAAAACTGTTTTTT.

The genes are TRBV18 and TRBJ2-5; TRBD2 agrees at 7 bases. The germline V gene encodes CDR1 KGHSH and CDR2 LQKENI. J lost 5 bases, V lost 6 bases, and 12 bases had no gene match. The CDR3 extends over 15 amino acids. CDR3 nucleotide sequence: TGTGCCAGCTCCCCTCGTCCCCTCGGGGGGGAGACCCAGTACTTC. Translated: CASSPRPLGGETQYF.

The chain has TRBV3-1 (or the pseudogene TRBV3-2) and TRBJ1-3, with D possibly TRBD1 on 6 matching bases. The CDR3 has 14 amino acids. CDR1 and CDR2 from the germline V gene are LGHDT and YNNKEL (reference sequence). V lost 4 bases and J lost 7, with 14 bases in between. CDR3 DNA sequence: TGTGCCAGCAGCCCGGACAGAGGAGGGAACACCATATATTTT. Translation gives CASSPDRGGNTIYF.

CDR3 in DNA: TGTGCCAGCAGCCTAGGACTAAGGACTGAAGCTTTCTTT. As protein: CASSLGLRTEAFF. The V gene is TRBV5-4, the J gene TRBJ1-1; D not resolved. This CDR3 spans 13 amino acids. Germline values: CDR1 SGHNT, CDR2 YYREEE (reference sequence). With 4 bases removed from V and 5 bases from J, the gap between germline ends came to 12 bases. Looking up the rest from reference TRBV5-4 and TRBJ1-1 gives the full variable domain: ETGVTQSPTHLIKTRGQQVTLRCSSQSGHNTVSWYQQALGQGPQFIFQYYREEENGRGNFPPRFSGLQFPNYSSELNVNALELDDSALYLCASSLGLRTEAFFGQGTRLTVV.

The chain combines TRBV11-2 with TRBJ1-1; no firm D call. Trimming pared 7 bases from V and 2 bases from J, leaving 8 bases between. Germline V gene data show CDR1 as SGHAT and CDR2 as FQNNGV. The CDR3 is 12 amino acids. CDR3 sequence reads: CASTTLNTEAFF. The CDR3 DNA sequence: TGTGCCAGCACCACATTAAACACTGAAGCTTTCTTT.

The CDR3 DNA reads TGTGCCAGTAGTGAATACAGAGGAAACACCATATATTTT. Amino acids: CASSEYRGNTIYF. The chain links TRBV19 to TRBJ1-3; D uncertain. Deletions cut 5 bases from V and 4 bases from J, with 9 bases between. The CDR3 totals 13 residues. Germline loops: CDR1 LNHDA, CDR2 SQIVND (reference sequence). Looking up the rest from reference TRBV19 and TRBJ1-3 gives the full variable domain: DGGITQSPKYLFRKEGQNVTLSCEQNLNHDAMYWYRQDPGQGLRLIYYSQIVNDFQKGDIAEGYSVSREKKESFPLTVTSAQKNPTAFYLCASSEYRGNTIYFGEGSWLTVV.

V usage is TRBV28 and J usage is TRBJ1-5; the match to TRBD1 covers 9 bases. With V trimmed by 7 bases and J by 2 bases, 3 bases remained unmatched. CDR1 is MDHEN and CDR2 is SYDVKM in the germline V gene. The CDR3 covers 14 residues. This chain's CDR3 is CASTRTGGNQPQHF. DNA for the CDR3: TGTGCCAGCACCCGGACAGGGGGCAATCAGCCCCAGCATTTT.

The gene calls are TRBV3-1 (or the pseudogene TRBV3-2) and TRBJ1-2, with D tentatively TRBD1 (5 bases). Trimming took 0 bases from V and 8 from J, leaving 10 bases between them. The CDR3 is 13 residues long. The V gene's germline CDR1 is LGHDT and CDR2 YNNKEL (reference sequence). The DNA for the CDR3 is TGTGCCAGCAGCCAAGATCTTGGGGGAGGCTACACCTTC. It translates to CASSQDLGGGYTF.

The chain recombines TRBV7-2 with TRBJ1-2; D unclear. V dropped 2 bases and J dropped 1 base, with 11 bases sitting between them. CDR1 and CDR2 (germline): SGHTA, FQGNSA. CDR3 size: 15 residues. The CDR3 bases are TGTGCCAGCAGCTTACGGCAGGTCGTTAACTATGGCTACACCTTC. As protein: CASSLRQVVNYGYTF.

Regarding this clone: The junction shows a germline mismatch at one end, possibly a read error. The V call is TRBV28, the J call TRBJ2-1; unclear D gene. CDR3 length: 13 amino acids. Germline CDR1 MDHEN, CDR2 SYDVKM. DNA of the CDR3: TGTGCCAACAGTTTTGGTCTCGTGGTTGAGCAGTTCTTC. This encodes CANSFGLVVEQFF.